This T cell receptor beta chain was profiled in a study of cytomegalovirus exposure and HLA in healthy donors. Study observations and caveats: A later analysis linked some 18,000 TCR beta sequences to HLA alleles at 0.05 false discovery rate. Researchers catalogued approximately 170 TCR beta chains as cytomegalovirus-associated. It was reportedly the case that the classifier diagnosed cytomegalovirus status with high specificity and sensitivity.

Germline CDR1 MNHEY, CDR2 SVGAGI. The CDR3 spans 15 residues. V trimming: 6 bases; J trimming: 3 bases; junction bases outside the gene matches: 8. This clone was counted between two and nine times. Its antigen is still unknown. The PCR was carried out with 60 Vbeta primers and 13 Jbeta primers. Clones were read by immunoSEQ multiplex PCR, and TCRdb kept only the in-frame ones, dropping some. The sample includes about 150,000 clones, 60% to 85% of them seen just once. The chain combines TRBV6-5 with TRBJ2-7, with 10 bases lining up with TRBD2. What was sequenced was PBMCs. This sequence originates from a woman between 35 and 50 years old in good health and CMV-seropositive. The DNA of the CDR3 is TGTGCCAGCAGGGGCGTTATAGCGGGGGGCTACGAGCAGTACTTC. Protein product: CASRGVIAGGYEQYF.